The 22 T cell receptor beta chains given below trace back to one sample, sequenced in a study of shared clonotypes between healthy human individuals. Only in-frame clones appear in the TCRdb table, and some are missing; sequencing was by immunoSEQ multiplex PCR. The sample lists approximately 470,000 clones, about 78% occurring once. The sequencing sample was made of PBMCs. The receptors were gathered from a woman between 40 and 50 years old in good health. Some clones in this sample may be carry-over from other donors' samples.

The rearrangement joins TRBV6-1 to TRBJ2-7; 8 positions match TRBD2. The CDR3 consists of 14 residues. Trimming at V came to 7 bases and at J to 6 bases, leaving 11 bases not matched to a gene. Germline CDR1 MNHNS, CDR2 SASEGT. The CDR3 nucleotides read TGTGCCAGCATCGTAAGCCGGGAGGGCGGCGAGCAGTACTTC. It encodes CASIVSREGGEQYF.

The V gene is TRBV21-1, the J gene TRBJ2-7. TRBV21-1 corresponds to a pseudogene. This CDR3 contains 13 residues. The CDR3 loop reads CASSKERNNEQYF. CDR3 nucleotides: TGTGCCAGCAGCAAAGAACGTAATAACGAGCAGTACTTC.

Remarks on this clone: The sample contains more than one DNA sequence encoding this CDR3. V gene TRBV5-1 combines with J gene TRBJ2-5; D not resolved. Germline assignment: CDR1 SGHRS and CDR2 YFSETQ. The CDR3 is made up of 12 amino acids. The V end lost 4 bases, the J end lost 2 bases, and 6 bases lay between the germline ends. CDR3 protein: CASSPFQETQYF. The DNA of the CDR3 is TGCGCCAGCAGCCCTTTTCAAGAGACCCAGTACTTC.

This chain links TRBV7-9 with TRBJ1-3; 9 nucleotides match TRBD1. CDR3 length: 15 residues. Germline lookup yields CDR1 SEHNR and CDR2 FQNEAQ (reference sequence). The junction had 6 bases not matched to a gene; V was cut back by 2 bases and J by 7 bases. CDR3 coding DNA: TGTGCCAGCAGCTTACTCCGGGACAGGGATAACACCATATATTTT. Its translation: CASSLLRDRDNTIYF.

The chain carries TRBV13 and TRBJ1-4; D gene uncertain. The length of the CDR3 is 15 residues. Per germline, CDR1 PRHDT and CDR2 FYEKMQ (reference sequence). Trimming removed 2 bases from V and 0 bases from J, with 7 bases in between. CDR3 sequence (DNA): TGTGCCAGCAGCTTATTTGTGGCAACTAATGAAAAACTGTTTTTT. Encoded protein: CASSLFVATNEKLFF.

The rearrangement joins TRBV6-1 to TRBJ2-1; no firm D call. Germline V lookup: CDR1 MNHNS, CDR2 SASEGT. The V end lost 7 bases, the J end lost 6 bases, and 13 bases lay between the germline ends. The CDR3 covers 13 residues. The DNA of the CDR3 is TGTGCCAGCAACCCCAATTCCGGCAATGAGCAGTTCTTC. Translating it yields CASNPNSGNEQFF.

The CDR3 is CASSQEASGRAQETQYF. DNA of the CDR3: TGTGCCAGCAGCCAAGAGGCTAGCGGGAGGGCCCAAGAGACCCAGTACTTC. The V gene is TRBV4-2, the J gene TRBJ2-5; 12 bases are shared with TRBD2. CDR1 and CDR2 from the germline V gene are LGHNA and YNFKEQ. Trimming cost V 0 bases and J 1 base; bases outside gene matches: 3. CDR3 size: 17 residues.

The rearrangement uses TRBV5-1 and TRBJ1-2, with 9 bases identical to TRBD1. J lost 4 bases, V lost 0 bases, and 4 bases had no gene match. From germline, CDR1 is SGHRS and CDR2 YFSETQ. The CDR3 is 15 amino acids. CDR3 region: CASSLEPGQGYGYTF. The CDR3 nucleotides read TGCGCCAGCAGCTTGGAACCGGGACAGGGCTATGGCTACACCTTC. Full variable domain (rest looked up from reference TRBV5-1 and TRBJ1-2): KAGVTQTPRYLIKTRGQQVTLSCSPISGHRSVSWYQQTPGQGLQFLFEYFSETQRNKGNFPGRFSGRQFSNSRSEMNVSTLELGDSALYLCASSLEPGQGYGYTFGSGTRLTVV.

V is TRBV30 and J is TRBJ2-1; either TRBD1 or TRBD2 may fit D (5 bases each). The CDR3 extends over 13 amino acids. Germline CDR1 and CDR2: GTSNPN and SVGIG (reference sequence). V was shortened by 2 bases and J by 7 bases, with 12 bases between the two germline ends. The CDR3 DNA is TGTGCCTGGAGTTTTGGGGGAGTAAATGAGCAGTTCTTC. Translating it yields CAWSFGGVNEQFF. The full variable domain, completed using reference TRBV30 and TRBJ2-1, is SQTIHQWPATLVQPVGSPLSLECTVEGTSNPNLYWYRQAAGRGLQLLFYSVGIGQISSEVPQNLSASRPQDRQFILSSKKLLLSDSGFYLCAWSFGGVNEQFFGPGTRLTVL.

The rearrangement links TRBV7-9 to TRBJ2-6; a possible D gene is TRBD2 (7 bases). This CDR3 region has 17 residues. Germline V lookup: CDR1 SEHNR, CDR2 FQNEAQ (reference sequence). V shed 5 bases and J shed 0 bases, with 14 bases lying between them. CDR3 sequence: CASSPEGGFSGANVLTF. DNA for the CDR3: TGTGCCAGCAGCCCAGAGGGGGGGTTCTCTGGGGCCAACGTCCTGACTTTC.

CDR3 bases: TGCGCCAGCAGAACAGGGACACCGAATGAAAAACTGTTTTTT. This encodes CASRTGTPNEKLFF. The rearrangement links TRBV5-1 to TRBJ1-4; D perhaps matches TRBD1 (6 bases). V was cut by 5 bases and J by 5 bases, with 13 bases left in between. In germline, CDR1 is SGHRS, CDR2 YFSETQ. This CDR3 has 14 residues.

The DNA for the CDR3 is TGCAGCGGGAAGGGGACTCTCACAGATACGCAGTATTTT. It translates to CSGKGTLTDTQYF. The chain employs TRBV29-1 and TRBJ2-3; D may be TRBD2 (6 bases). The germline V gene has CDR1 SQVTM and CDR2 ANQGSEA. The CDR3 sequence is 13 residues long. The V and J ends lost 7 bases and 2 bases respectively, with 13 bases between them.

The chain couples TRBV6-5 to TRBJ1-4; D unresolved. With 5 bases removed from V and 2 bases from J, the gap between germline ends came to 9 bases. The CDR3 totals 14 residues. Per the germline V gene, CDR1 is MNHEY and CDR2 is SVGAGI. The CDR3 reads CASSLGWTNEKLFF. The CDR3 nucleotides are TGTGCCAGCAGTCTCGGTTGGACTAATGAAAAACTGTTTTTT.

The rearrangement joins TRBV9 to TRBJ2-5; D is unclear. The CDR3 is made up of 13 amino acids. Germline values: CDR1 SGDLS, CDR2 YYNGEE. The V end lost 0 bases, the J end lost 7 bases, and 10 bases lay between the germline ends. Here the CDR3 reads CASSVEGRGTQYF. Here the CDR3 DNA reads TGTGCCAGCAGCGTAGAGGGAAGAGGGACCCAGTACTTC.

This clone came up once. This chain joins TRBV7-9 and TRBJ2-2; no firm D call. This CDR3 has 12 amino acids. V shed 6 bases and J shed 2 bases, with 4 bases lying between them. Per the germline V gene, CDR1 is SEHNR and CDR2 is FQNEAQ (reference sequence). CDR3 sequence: CASRLNTGELFF. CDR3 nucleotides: TGTGCCAGCAGACTAAACACCGGGGAGCTGTTTTTT. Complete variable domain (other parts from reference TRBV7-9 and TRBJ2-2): DTGVSQNPRHKITKRGQNVTFRCDPISEHNRLYWYRQTLGQGPEFLTYFQNEAQLEKSRLLSDRFSAERPKGSFSTLEIQRTEQGDSAMYLCASRLNTGELFFGEGSRLTVL.

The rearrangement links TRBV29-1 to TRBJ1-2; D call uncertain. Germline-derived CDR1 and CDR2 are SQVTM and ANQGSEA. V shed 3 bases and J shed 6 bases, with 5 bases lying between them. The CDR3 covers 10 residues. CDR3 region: CSVDIDGYTF. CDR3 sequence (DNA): TGCAGCGTTGATATCGATGGCTACACCTTC.

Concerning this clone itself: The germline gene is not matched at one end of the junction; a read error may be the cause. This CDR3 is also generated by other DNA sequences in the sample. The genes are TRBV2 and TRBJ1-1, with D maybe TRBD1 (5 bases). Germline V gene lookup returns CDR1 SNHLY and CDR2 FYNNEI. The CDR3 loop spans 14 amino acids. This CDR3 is CASPEAGMNTEAFF. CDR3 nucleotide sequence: TGTGCCAGCCCGGAGGCAGGGATGAATACTGAAGCTTTCTTT.

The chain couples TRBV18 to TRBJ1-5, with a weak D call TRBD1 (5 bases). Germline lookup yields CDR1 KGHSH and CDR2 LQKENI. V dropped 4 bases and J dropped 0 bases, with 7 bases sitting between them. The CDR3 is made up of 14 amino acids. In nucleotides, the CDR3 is TGTGCCAGCTCACAGGGACCTAGCAATCAGCCCCAGCATTTT. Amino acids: CASSQGPSNQPQHF.

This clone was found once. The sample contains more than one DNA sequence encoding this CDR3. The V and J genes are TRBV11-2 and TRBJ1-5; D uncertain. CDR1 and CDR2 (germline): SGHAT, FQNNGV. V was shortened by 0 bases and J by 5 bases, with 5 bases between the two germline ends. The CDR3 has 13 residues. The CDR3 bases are TGTGCCAGCAGCTTAGACCCGGATCAGCCCCAGCATTTT. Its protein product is CASSLDPDQPQHF.

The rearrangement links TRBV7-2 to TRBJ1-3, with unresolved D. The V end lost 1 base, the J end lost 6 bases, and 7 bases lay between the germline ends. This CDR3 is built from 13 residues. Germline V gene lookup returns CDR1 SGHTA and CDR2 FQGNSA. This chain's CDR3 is CASSLEVVNTIYF. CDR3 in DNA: TGTGCCAGCAGCTTAGAAGTGGTAAACACCATATATTTT.

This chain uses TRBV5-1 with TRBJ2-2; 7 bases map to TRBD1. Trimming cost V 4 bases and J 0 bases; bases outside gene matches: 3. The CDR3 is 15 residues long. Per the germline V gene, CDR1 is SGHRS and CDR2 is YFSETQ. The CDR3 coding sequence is TGCGCCAGCAGCGCAGGGGGATCGAACACCGGGGAGCTGTTTTTT. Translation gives CASSAGGSNTGELFF.

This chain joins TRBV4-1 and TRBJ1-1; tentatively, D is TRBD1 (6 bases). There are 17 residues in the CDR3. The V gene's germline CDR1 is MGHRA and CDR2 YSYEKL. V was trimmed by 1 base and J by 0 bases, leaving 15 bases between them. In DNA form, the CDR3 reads TGCGCCAGCAGCCAAGTTTTCAGGGGTCGGATGAACACTGAAGCTTTCTTT. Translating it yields CASSQVFRGRMNTEAFF.